The TCR beta chain described here comes from a study of cytomegalovirus exposure and HLA in healthy donors (dated by TCRdb to about 2017). In terms of the full investigation: An earlier analysis of some 620 of the donors reported 276 Gb of sequence data and around 120 million unique TCR beta sequences obtained from about 180 million T cells. The later analysis used no new phenotypic data to find candidate immune exposures, relying instead on TCR beta sequences and their occurrence across donors. The study aimed to test whether cataloging public T cell receptors could reveal signatures of past pathogen exposure. HLA typing covered class I and class II loci at four-digit resolution. Every discovery cohort repertoire had been produced on one sequencing platform. Several DR-DQ haplotypes were treated as single units for association and clustering because of strong linkage in the cohort. To study patterns of TCR occurrence, a later analysis re-analyzed previously published TCR beta repertoires from several hundred donors and added high-resolution HLA genotyping. In addition to the first cohort of around 670 subjects, a separate validation cohort of approximately 130 different subjects was used. Genome-wide SNP genotypes for about 55% of the 666 donors were used in a later genetic analysis, which treated that subset as a discovery cohort. Of the 300 to 500 genotyped donors, less than 90% were placed in the genetic ancestry cluster associated with self-reported Caucasian donors. Donor age, sex, ethnicity and CMV serostatus were collected together with the repertoire data. On average, roughly 250,000 unique TCR beta nucleotide sequences were sequenced per donor among a few hundred genotyped donors of the cohort, with roughly 18% of those sequences being non-productive. An earlier analysis of 450 to 750 of the donors used high-throughput TCR beta sequencing to judge whether each TCR beta V gene segment behaved as functional or pseudogenic. To predict cytomegalovirus infection status, the study brought together high-throughput TCR immunosequencing, statistical association of individual TCRs with disease status, and machine learning. An early release covering some 640 HLA-typed donors comprised approximately 290 gigabases of sequencing data and 85 million or so unique TCR sequences. Typing coverage differed by locus: A, B, C, DRB1 and DQB1 were typed in roughly 629-630 donors, DQA1 in about 550, DPA1 in some 570, and DPB1 in just under 490. Using immunosequencing, the study profiled T cell repertoires from around 670 subjects and related those repertoires to cytomegalovirus serostatus.

Receptor amplification or capture employed the immunoSEQ multiplex PCR assay. A mixture of 60 forward primers for TCR Vbeta segments and 13 reverse primers for TCR Jbeta segments was used in the multiplex PCR. A multiplex PCR assay on genomic DNA amplified the CDR3 region of rearranged TCR beta genes. On the Illumina HiSeq System, the amplified TCR beta libraries were sequenced as 87-base-pair reads. For the original study's pipeline: A later analysis tallied tens of millions of unique TCR beta chains across the 666 repertoires, and about 10 million of those chains were shared by two or more donors. A nearest-neighbor algorithm error-corrected the raw reads and collapsed the reads into unique sequences, merging closely related sequences to remove PCR and sequencing errors. V, D and J gene segments were assigned by aligning CDR3 sequences to IMGT reference sequences. Each retained sequence needed at least a six-nucleotide match to both a V gene segment and a J gene segment. Rearrangements were classified as productive when the CDR3 lacked stop codons and remained in frame with V and J, and all other rearrangements were classified as non-productive. Following IMGT convention, CDR3 was defined as the stretch from the second conserved V-encoded cysteine to the conserved J-encoded phenylalanine. In an earlier analysis of 587 of the donors, sequences lacking an unambiguous match to a single V gene segment were excluded. In an earlier analysis of 500 to 750 of the donors, V segments were called functional above 56.7% productive rearrangements and were called segregating when the between-donor standard deviation exceeded 5%. To diagnose cytomegalovirus status from the catalog of TCR beta chain sequences, a statistical classification framework was built. In a later analysis, TCR nucleotide sequences were compared against IMGT/GENE-DB human TR gene sequences so that V and J genes could be assigned. Using the TCRdist pipeline, a later analysis assigned CDR3 sequences along with most-parsimonious VDJ recombination scenarios. In a later analysis, every TCR beta chain was defined by the combination of its CDR3 amino acid sequence and its V-gene family, and reads without a unique V-gene family were dropped. A later analysis removed over 500 highly shared, low-generation-probability nucleotide sequences to deal with suspected cross-contamination and a sequencing artifact. For each public chain, a later analysis derived a clonal expansion index from normalized ranks of inferred template counts within each repertoire. A later analysis computed generation probabilities with a VDJ recombination model fitted to out-of-frame rearrangements, and checked the results against IGoR. Hypergeometric tests were used in a later analysis to score TCR-TCR, TCR-HLA and TCR-CMV co-occurrence, with a repertoire-size bias correction applied to the TCR pairs. To estimate false discovery rates, a later analysis permuted the HLA or CMV assignments 20 times. In a later analysis, co-occurring TCRs were grouped using DBSCAN, with TCRdist sequence similarity added in when clustering inside HLA-allele-positive subsets. Co-occurrence clustering excluded repertoires with fewer than 30,000 or more than 120,000 public chains, plus five with anomalous nucleotide sharing. TCRdb carries this immuneACCESS record with in-frame sequences only. Its versions omit some clonotypes, under half of them owing to an unresolved V gene in the studies checked, with the rest unexplained. The V and J calls and clone size come from that table; D and trimming were worked out from the DNA. The sample records 100,000 to 150,000 clones, roughly 70% of which are singletons. The top ten constitute around 7% of the sample.

The germline V gene (reference sequence) sets CDR1 to LNHDA and CDR2 to SQIVND. Relative to germline, V is 3 bases shorter and J is 8 bases shorter, with 15 bases between their ends. The CDR3 measures 14 amino acids from cysteine to phenylalanine. The only DNA kept is the CDR3, 42 bases in frame from the first base. The cohort consisted of more than 650 healthy bone marrow donors. At the time of sampling, all cohort members were nominally healthy, though unrecorded immune exposures were likely present. The donor was CMV seropositive and was included in the group of almost 300 seropositive cohort members. Every donor gave a peripheral blood sample, and the peripheral blood mononuclear cells from that sample were used for TCR beta sequencing. The Qiagen DNeasy Blood Extraction Kit was used to extract genomic DNA from the blood cell samples. Results the study describes overall, beyond this receptor: The authors suggested that the approach could potentially be generalized to other disease states and immunological phenotypes. Most TCR sequences were observed very rarely across donors, whereas some public TCRs were present in many individuals. In this cohort, only TCR beta chains were sequenced, and detectable features were limited by the absence of alpha or paired-chain data. Because HLA typing was missing for some donors at each locus, association tests included only the typed subset. Cytomegalovirus status was reported to be diagnosed by the classifier with high specificity and sensitivity in both the original and validation cohorts. For the cohort, immune exposure information was limited to CMV serostatus. Because counts were too low, roughly 17 rarely observed V segments, including chromosome 9 orphons, were left out of the earlier analysis of 500 to 750 of the donors. In a later analysis, about 16,000 TCR beta sequences were associated with specific HLA alleles at a false discovery rate of 0.05. In a later analysis, HLA-associated TCR beta chains were found to be more clonally expanded and to have lower generation probabilities than equally common non-associated chains. A cluster of highly shared sequence variants was judged likely to represent a technical artifact of the sequencing pipeline. Assigning TCR associations to individual alleles was difficult when HLA alleles, especially DR and DQ, strongly co-occurred. In the study, some 160 TCR beta chains were listed as associated with cytomegalovirus. In a later genetic analysis, a missense DCLRE1C variant was associated with V-gene and J-gene trimming of TCR beta chains, and the association was replicated in an independent cohort. In vitro tests confirmed that a few of the cytomegalovirus-associated TCR beta chains recognize cytomegalovirus antigens. In a later analysis, most CMV-associated TCR beta chains were found to appear HLA-restricted, with HLA associations seemingly driven largely by CMV exposure. Because the 87-base-pair reads could not distinguish some IMGT-functional V segments, including TRBV6-2 and TRBV6-3, those segments were excluded. In a later analysis, TCR association rates were found to vary across HLA loci, with the most associated TCRs seen for DRB1 alleles and the fewest for HLA-C alleles. Presence/absence analyses assumed roughly uniform sequencing depth across donors, an assumption that may not hold. A later genetic analysis reported fewer N-insertions in productive TCRs among donors in an Asian-associated ancestry cluster than the approximately 700-donor mean. Several of the top co-occurrence clusters appeared to be linked to parvovirus B19, influenza, CMV and Epstein-Barr virus, according to a later analysis. A further reported finding was that TCR beta sequences accurately predicted the HLA-A and HLA-B alleles for most subjects in the first cohort. Correlated functional status among segregating V segments might be attributable to linkage disequilibrium, but an unknown experimental factor could not be ruled out. An earlier analysis of 450 to 750 of the donors showed that most TCR beta V segments appeared in productive rearrangements either about 87% or about 30% of the time, which broadly matched IMGT annotations.

With regard to this clone: Its antigen specificity is not known. No much larger clone is present one base from it, and per-base qualities are unavailable.

The sequenced sample consisted of PBMCs. This chain is built from TRBV19 and TRBJ2-3; TRBD2 might be the D gene, on 8 matching bases. This TCR was sampled from a man aged 40-55 years in good health and CMV-seropositive. The CDR3 has the sequence CASSISREGATQYF. The DNA is as follows: TGTGCCAGTAGTATCTCCCGGGAGGGGGCTACGCAGTATTTT.